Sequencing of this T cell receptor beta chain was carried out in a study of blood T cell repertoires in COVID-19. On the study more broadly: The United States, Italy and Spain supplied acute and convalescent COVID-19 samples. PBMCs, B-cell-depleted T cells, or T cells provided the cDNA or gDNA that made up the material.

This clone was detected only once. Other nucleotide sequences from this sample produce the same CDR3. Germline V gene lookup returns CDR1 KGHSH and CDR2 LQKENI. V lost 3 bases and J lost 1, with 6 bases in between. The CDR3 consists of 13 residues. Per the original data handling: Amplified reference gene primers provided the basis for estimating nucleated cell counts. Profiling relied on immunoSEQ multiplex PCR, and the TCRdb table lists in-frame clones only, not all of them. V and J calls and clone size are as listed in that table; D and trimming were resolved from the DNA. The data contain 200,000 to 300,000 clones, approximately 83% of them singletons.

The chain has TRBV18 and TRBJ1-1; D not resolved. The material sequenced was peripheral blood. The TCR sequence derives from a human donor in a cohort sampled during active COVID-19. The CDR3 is CASSPQENTEAFF. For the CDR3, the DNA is TGTGCCAGCTCACCGCAGGAGAACACTGAAGCTTTCTTT.